A single sample is the source of the 22 T cell receptor beta chains below, sequenced in a study of blood T cell repertoires in COVID-19. TCRdb's copy holds only in-frame clones and misses some; the assay was immunoSEQ multiplex PCR. This table has around 130,000 clones, less than 85% appearing once. Specimen: PBMCs or T cells enriched from blood (not recorded which). Every receptor here comes from a woman aged 18-29 years who had been exposed to COVID-19.

The table lists this clone with a count of one. The chain employs TRBV19 and TRBJ1-1; D is perhaps TRBD1 (6 bases). The CDR3 has 12 residues. V was clipped by 7 bases and J by 9 bases, with 15 bases between them. Germline V gene data show CDR1 as LNHDA and CDR2 as SQIVND (reference sequence). The CDR3 sequence: CASTLLQGKAFF. In DNA, the CDR3 is TGTGCCAGTACCTTACTACAGGGTAAAGCTTTCTTT. The full variable domain, with the rest looked up from reference TRBV19 and TRBJ1-1, is DGGITQSPKYLFRKEGQNVTLSCEQNLNHDAMYWYRQDPGQGLRLIYYSQIVNDFQKGDIAEGYSVSREKKESFPLTVTSAQKNPTAFYLCASTLLQGKAFFGQGTRLTVV.

This rearrangement joins TRBV6-2 or TRBV6-3 to TRBJ1-1; D may be TRBD1 (6 bases). The length of the CDR3 is 14 residues. The V end lost 6 bases, the J end lost 1 base, and 12 bases lay between the germline ends. The V gene's germline CDR1 is MNHEY and CDR2 SVGEGT. The CDR3 coding sequence is TGTGCCAGCAGCCAGGGGTTCGAGAACACTGAAGCTTTCTTT. Translating it yields CASSQGFENTEAFF.

The rearrangement uses TRBV5-1 and TRBJ1-2; D remains ambiguous. Germline CDR1 reads SGHRS; CDR2 reads YFSETQ. CDR3 length: 13 amino acids. Trimming removed 7 bases at V and 1 base at J, with 11 bases between. CDR3: CASPNGLNYGYTF. DNA for the CDR3: TGCGCCAGCCCCAACGGACTTAACTATGGCTACACCTTC.

The V call is TRBV27, the J call TRBJ1-4, with no clear D. Germline assignment: CDR1 MNHEY and CDR2 SMNVEV (reference sequence). CDR3 length: 15 amino acids. Trimming removed 6 bases at V and 0 bases at J, with 11 bases between. In nucleotides, the CDR3 is TGTGCCAGCAGCCAGTACACTACAACTAATGAAAAACTGTTTTTT. The encoded protein is CASSQYTTTNEKLFF.

The chain combines TRBV13 with TRBJ1-5; 9 bases agree with TRBD1. Germline V gene data show CDR1 as PRHDT and CDR2 as FYEKMQ (reference sequence). The J segment lost 6 bases and the V segment lost 5 bases, leaving 11 bases of the junction unmatched. The CDR3 covers 16 residues. The chain's CDR3 is CASSRRSDRGSQPQHF. As DNA, the CDR3 is TGTGCCAGCAGCCGGCGATCGGACAGGGGCTCTCAGCCCCAGCATTTT. Full variable domain (outside the CDR3, taken from reference TRBV13 and TRBJ1-5): AAGVIQSPRHLIKEKRETATLKCYPIPRHDTVYWYQQGPGQDPQFLISFYEKMQSDKGSIPDRFSAQQFSDYHSELNMSSLELGDSALYFCASSRRSDRGSQPQHFGDGTRLSIL.

This clone is a singleton in its sample. This chain joins TRBV6-2 or TRBV6-3 and TRBJ2-3, with 16 bases aligning to TRBD2. The CDR3 is 16 amino acids. Germline lookup yields CDR1 MNHEY and CDR2 SVGEGT. Losses at the gene ends were 5 bases for V and 4 bases for J; bases not matched to a gene: 3. CDR3 coding DNA: TGTGCCAGCAGTAGGGGACTAGCGGGAGGGCCAGATACGCAGTATTTT. The encoded protein is CASSRGLAGGPDTQYF.

The chain's CDR3 is CASSRQQGASQPQHF. The CDR3, as DNA: TGTGCCAGCAGTAGACAACAGGGGGCGAGTCAGCCCCAGCATTTT. This chain joins TRBV28 and TRBJ1-5, with 9 bases that match TRBD1. CDR3 length equals 15 residues. Per the germline V gene, CDR1 is MDHEN and CDR2 is SYDVKM. The ends lost 5 bases at V and 6 bases at J; junction bases unmatched: 8.

The J gene is TRBJ2-1, the V gene TRBV19, with TRBD2 as a possible D gene (5 bases). The V end lost 2 bases, the J end lost 0 bases, and 11 bases lay between the germline ends. CDR3 length: 16 amino acids. The germline V gene has CDR1 LNHDA and CDR2 SQIVND (reference sequence). CDR3 bases: TGTGCCAGTAGTATAAGCGGAGCACGCTCCTACAATGAGCAGTTCTTC. It specifies CASSISGARSYNEQFF.

The chain is built from TRBV27 and TRBJ1-2; 9 nucleotides line up with TRBD1. The germline V gene encodes CDR1 MNHEY and CDR2 SMNVEV (reference sequence). The J segment lost 12 bases and the V segment lost 5 bases, leaving 22 bases of the junction unmatched. The CDR3 extends over 17 amino acids. The CDR3 loop is CASSPNPPGTGTPFHTF. The CDR3 DNA sequence: TGTGCCAGCAGTCCGAATCCCCCAGGGACAGGGACCCCTTTCCACACCTTC.

This rearrangement joins TRBV3-1 (or the pseudogene TRBV3-2) to TRBJ1-6; D ambiguous. Germline values: CDR1 LGHDT, CDR2 YNNKEL (reference sequence). The germline V and J ends were trimmed by 0 bases and 8 bases, with 11 bases remaining between them. The CDR3 extends over 15 amino acids. The CDR3 DNA is TGTGCCAGCAGCCAAGATACGTCCAGGTATTCACCCCTCCACTTT. It yields the protein CASSQDTSRYSPLHF.

The chain combines TRBV28 with TRBJ1-1; TRBD1 matches 9 bases. The germline V gene encodes CDR1 MDHEN and CDR2 SYDVKM. V dropped 8 bases and J dropped 0; count of bases not matched to a gene: 19. This CDR3 spans 19 amino acids. As DNA, the CDR3 is TGTGCCAGCTTTGCCTCGGGGACAGGGTTCTTGGGAATGAACACTGAAGCTTTCTTT. This gives the protein CASFASGTGFLGMNTEAFF.

The chain recombines TRBV28 with TRBJ1-1, with D hard to call. The germline gives CDR1 MDHEN, CDR2 SYDVKM. Trimming took 7 bases from V and 6 from J, leaving 15 bases between them. The CDR3 loop spans 13 amino acids. The CDR3 protein is CASIGGSPPEAFF. CDR3 nucleotide sequence: TGTGCCAGCATCGGAGGGAGTCCCCCTGAAGCTTTCTTT.

CDR3 protein: CASSGVDRVYEQYF. Written as DNA, the CDR3 is TGTGCCAGCAGCGGGGTGGACAGGGTCTACGAGCAGTACTTC. The gene calls are TRBV5-6 and TRBJ2-7; 8 nucleotides line up with TRBD1. Germline V gene data show CDR1 as SGHDT and CDR2 as YYEEEE. The CDR3 is made up of 14 amino acids. Unmatched junction bases numbered 6, after V lost 4 bases and J lost 3 bases.

The chain is built from TRBV7-2 and TRBJ1-2, with 7 bases identical to TRBD1. Germline CDR1 and CDR2: SGHTA and FQGNSA. V was clipped by 5 bases and J by 10 bases; unmatched bases: 13. This CDR3 has 14 residues. CDR3: CASSATGNRFSYTF. CDR3 nucleotide sequence: TGTGCCAGCAGCGCGACAGGGAATCGTTTTTCCTACACCTTC.

In DNA, the CDR3 is TGTGCCAGCAGTACTATCTCCCGGAGGGGTATGGGCACAGATACGCAGTATTTT. It encodes CASSTISRRGMGTDTQYF. The V call is TRBV27, the J call TRBJ2-3; tentative D call: TRBD2 (6 bases). CDR3 length: 18 residues. CDR1 is MNHEY and CDR2 is SMNVEV in the germline V gene (reference sequence). The V end lost 5 bases, the J end lost 1 base, and 22 bases lay between the germline ends.

In DNA, the CDR3 is TGTGCCAGCAGTGAAAGGAGCAGCGGACAAGAGACCCAGTACTTC. Protein product: CASSERSSGQETQYF. V gene TRBV25-1 combines with J gene TRBJ2-5; D perhaps matches TRBD2 (5 bases). The ends were cut back, 2 bases at V and 2 bases at J, with 12 bases in the middle. The V gene's germline CDR1 is MGHDK and CDR2 SYGVNS. CDR3 size: 15 residues.

The rearrangement links TRBV18 to TRBJ2-7; 7 bases agree with TRBD1. V dropped 0 bases and J dropped 2; count of bases not matched to a gene: 7. This CDR3 is built from 16 residues. Germline V gene data show CDR1 as KGHSH and CDR2 as LQKENI. CDR3 sequence reads: CASSPPRTGGTYEQYF. The CDR3, as DNA: TGTGCCAGCTCACCACCGAGGACAGGAGGTACCTACGAGCAGTACTTC.

The V and J genes are TRBV27 and TRBJ1-5, with TRBD1 as a possible D gene (5 bases). The CDR3 is 14 residues long. V was clipped by 3 bases and J by 5 bases, with 11 bases between them. Germline-derived CDR1 and CDR2 are MNHEY and SMNVEV (reference sequence). The CDR3 DNA follows: TGTGCCAGCAGTTTTCGGGGAGGGGATCAGCCCCAGCATTTT. Translation: CASSFRGGDQPQHF.

This clone was seen a few times. The CDR3 protein is CASSRTSGSIYNEQFF. CDR3 sequence (DNA): TGTGCCAGCAGCCGGACTAGCGGGAGTATCTACAATGAGCAGTTCTTC. V is TRBV3-1 (or the pseudogene TRBV3-2) and J is TRBJ2-1, with 13 bases that match TRBD2. The CDR3 loop spans 16 amino acids. V lost 4 bases, J lost 3 bases, and 3 bases stayed unmatched. Per the germline V gene, CDR1 is LGHDT and CDR2 is YNNKEL (reference sequence).

CDR3 region: CASSPQGSGSLFF. The CDR3 bases are TGCGCCAGCAGCCCCCAGGGTAGCGGGAGTCTGTTCTTC. V gene TRBV5-1 combines with J gene TRBJ2-1, with TRBD2 matching over 9 bases. V gave up 4 bases and J gave up 15 bases; unmatched junction bases: 11. The CDR3 totals 13 residues. From germline, CDR1 is SGHRS and CDR2 YFSETQ.

V and J are TRBV2 and TRBJ1-1; D ambiguous. CDR3 length equals 13 residues. Germline V CDR1 and CDR2: SNHLY, FYNNEI. The V end was cut by 8 bases, the J end by 0 bases, with 10 bases between. The CDR3 spells CASSRVVNTEAFF. Written as DNA, the CDR3 is TGTGCCAGCTCCCGGGTAGTGAACACTGAAGCTTTCTTT.

The chain carries TRBV3-1 (or the pseudogene TRBV3-2) and TRBJ1-4; D ambiguous. The CDR3 loop spans 15 amino acids. Trimming took 5 bases from V and 8 from J, leaving 18 bases between them. CDR1 is LGHDT and CDR2 is YNNKEL in the germline V gene (reference sequence). CDR3 protein: CASSETQGLDEKLFF. CDR3 DNA sequence: TGTGCCAGCAGCGAAACTCAAGGACTTGACGAAAAACTGTTTTTT.